This T cell receptor beta chain is drawn from a study of blood T cells in healthy people across ages (dated by TCRdb to 2013 to 2016). At the level of the whole study: In model experiments, template switching captured about one uniquely barcoded TCR beta cDNA molecule for every two T cells. The study measured age-related changes in TCR beta repertoire diversity using deep sequencing normalized with unique cDNA molecular identifiers. Donors were grouped into four age groups: young (average 16 years), middle-aged (approximately 41), aged (around 60) and long-lived (approximately 78). To avoid experimental bias, donors of different ages were spread randomly across the sequencing lanes. Using the same blood draw, the study looked at two additional independent replicas of 1 million unique cDNA reads for two donors, one aged 18 to 30 and the other aged 80 or older.

Notes on this clonotype: Its recognized antigen is unknown. No quality values exist for individual bases; no much larger clone is one base distant.

The germline V gene (reference sequence) provides CDR1 DFQATT and CDR2 SNEGSKA. Taken from cysteine to phenylalanine, the CDR3 has 14 residues. Here the CDR3 DNA is all that survives: 42 bases in frame from base 1. Trimming takes 5 bases off V and 7 bases off J; junction bases not matched to a gene: 14. The study at large found these results: Because the CMV infection status of the donors was unknown, age-related changes in expanded clonotypes may potentially have been confounded. There was a strong correlation between observed TCR beta diversity and the percentage of naive T cells measured by flow cytometry. Compared with the aged group, more naive CD4+ T cells, fewer expanded clones and increased TCR diversity were shown by the long-lived group, suggesting age selection. As age increased, observed TCR beta diversity per million T cells dropped in a roughly linear way, and a significant reduction was already evident by age 40. Total diversity estimates from one million sequenced T cells were considered lower bounds and underestimates. Conclusive comparison of naive and antigen-experienced compartments was prevented by the profiling of bulk unsorted PBMCs.

The 40 or so donors, aged 6 to 90 years, were systemically healthy Caucasian individuals from Russia. Each donor gave ten milliliters of peripheral blood, collected into EDTA-treated Vacutainer tubes. PBMCs were isolated by Ficoll-Paque density-gradient centrifugation, with at least 6.5 million obtained per sample. Trizol reagent was used to extract total RNA from PBMCs, with at least 5 micrograms per sample. Naive CD45RAhigh/CD27high T cell percentages were measured by flow cytometry on a PBMC aliquot from every donor. The method was 5' RACE. TCRdb names Illumina HiSeq 2500 as the instrument used. The second PCR ran for about 6 to 12 cycles and used a J-beta primer mix along with a sample-barcoded 5' primer. Each TCR beta cDNA molecule received a unique molecular identifier from a template-switch 5' adaptor carrying 12 random nucleotides. Each sample yielded at least 2.5 million CDR3-containing paired-end reads. All of the RNA was converted into first-strand cDNA using the Mint cDNA synthesis kit, with a TRBC-specific oligonucleotide serving as the primer. After uracil-DNA glycosylase treatment, a first 18-cycle PCR used universal primers M1SS and BC2_uni_R on all cDNA. The original pipeline was this. For normalization, 1 million high-quality reads were randomly selected from each sample, with every read carrying a distinct molecular identifier. Instead of being binned into consensus sequences, reads with shared molecular identifiers were discarded. MiTCR, run with a Q25 quality threshold and the strictest error-elimination algorithm, handled CDR3 identification, clonotype clustering and error correction. A nonparametric unseen species model with Euler transformation was used to estimate a lower bound on total TCR beta diversity. TCRdb reprocessed the public reads (quality trimming at Q25 with fastp, clone calling with MiXCR) and kept in-frame beta chains. Each CDR3 protein appears once, grouped with its most common genes and DNA. The V and J calls, along with clone size, are taken from TCRdb and not from the paper's own processing. Counted in this sample were under 1,000,000 distinct CDR3 sequences; roughly 40% of them appeared once. The ten largest account for under 15% of the sample.

The chain uses TRBV20-1 and TRBJ2-7; 7 junctional bases match TRBD2. Sequencing was performed on blood. This clonotype originated in a man between 18 and 29 years old in good health. The CDR3 reads CSARLGLDYNEQYF. The DNA sequence is as follows: TGCAGTGCTCGGCTTGGACTAGACTACAATGAGCAGTACTTC.